Below, 5 T cell receptor beta chains from the same sample are listed, as sequenced in a study of blood T cell repertoires in COVID-19. TCRdb keeps only in-frame clones here, not all; method: immunoSEQ multiplex PCR. The table shows 100,000 to 120,000 clones, with roughly 81% occurring only once. Sequenced: peripheral blood. The receptors stem from a man in his forties with acute or convalescent COVID-19.

V gene TRBV7-2 combines with J gene TRBJ2-4; 9 bases map to TRBD1. Germline V gene data show CDR1 as SGHTA and CDR2 as FQGNSA. V lost 5 bases and J lost 11; bases outside the gene matches: 16. The CDR3 totals 16 residues. This CDR3 reads CASSTSVGDRAIVQYF. The CDR3, as DNA: TGTGCCAGCAGCACCTCAGTGGGGGACAGGGCAATTGTTCAGTACTTC.

This chain connects TRBV5-1 to TRBJ2-2, with D possibly TRBD1 on 5 matching bases. The CDR3 covers 16 residues. The V and J ends lost 0 bases and 1 base respectively, with 10 bases between them. CDR1 SGHRS and CDR2 YFSETQ come from the germline V gene. This CDR3 reads CASSLVLGQNTGELFF. As DNA, the CDR3 is TGCGCCAGCAGCTTGGTGCTAGGACAGAACACCGGGGAGCTGTTTTTT.

The chain employs TRBV6-1 and TRBJ2-1; TRBD1 might be the D (5 bases). This CDR3 is 18 amino acids long. Trimming cost V 1 base and J 5 bases, with 21 bases left between them. CDR1 and CDR2 (germline): MNHNS, SASEGT. The CDR3: CASSEGFFGAGNDNEQFF. The CDR3 DNA is TGTGCCAGCAGTGAAGGTTTTTTTGGGGCAGGGAATGACAATGAGCAGTTCTTC.

V and J are TRBV19 and TRBJ1-4; 7 bases fit TRBD1. This CDR3 is 13 amino acids long. Germline V gene data show CDR1 as LNHDA and CDR2 as SQIVND (reference sequence). J was trimmed by 4 bases and V by 6 bases; bases with no gene match: 2. The CDR3 sequence is CASRGQNNEKLFF. The CDR3 coding sequence is TGTGCCAGTAGGGGACAGAATAATGAAAAACTGTTTTTT.

The V and J genes are TRBV7-8 and TRBJ2-1, with D maybe TRBD1 (5 bases). Germline-derived CDR1 and CDR2 are SGHVS and FQNEAQ. The CDR3 loop spans 13 amino acids. Trimming removed 1 base at V and 5 bases at J, with 6 bases between. CDR3 protein: CASSLEGDNEQFF. The CDR3 DNA reads as TGTGCCAGCAGCTTAGAAGGGGACAATGAGCAGTTCTTC.